These 20 T cell receptor beta chains were all obtained from the same sample, sequenced in a study of T cells in Graves' hyperthyroidism and ophthalmopathy. TCR beta CDR3 sequences were amplified from RNA transcripts. A set of HTBI primers served as the primers for a first-round RT-PCR of the TCR CDR3. TCRdb reprocessed the multiplex PCR reads with MiXCR, giving one entry per CDR3 protein. Of roughly 300,000 distinct CDR3 sequences detected, roughly 18% appear once; the ten largest clones hold under 55%. Sequenced: blood. All receptors come from a woman aged 50 to 60 with Graves' hyperthyroidism.

Comment on this clonotype: A single base separates this from a much larger clone, so it may be a read error. The chain carries TRBV6-1 and TRBJ2-7, with D perhaps TRBD1 (6 bases). The V end lost 6 bases, the J end lost 6 bases, and 15 bases lay between the germline ends. The CDR3 runs 13 residues. The germline gives CDR1 MNHNS, CDR2 SASEGT. DNA for the CDR3: TGTGCCAGCAGAGGACAGTTGCAGAGCGAGCAGTACTTC. It is translated as CASRGQLQSEQYF.

In this sample, this clonotype turned up a few times. V and J are TRBV3-1 and TRBJ1-3, with D possibly matching TRBD1 (5 bases). V gave up 1 base and J gave up 3 bases, with 19 bases separating them. There are 18 residues in the CDR3. From germline, CDR1 is LGHDT and CDR2 YNNKEL (reference sequence). CDR3: CASSQGGPGRALGNTIYF. The CDR3 coding sequence is TGTGCCAGCAGCCAAGGGGGTCCAGGGAGAGCCCTTGGAAACACCATATATTTT.

Turning to this clonotype: A junction end diverges from the germline sequence, so it may reflect a read error. The chain carries TRBV6-5 and TRBJ1-2; D unclear. CDR1 MNHEY and CDR2 SVGAGI come from the germline V gene. The CDR3 sequence is 12 residues long. CDR3 nucleotides: TGTGCCAGCGGTTATAGGTTCTATGGCTACACCTTC. This gives the protein CASGYRFYGYTF.

This clonotype was detected only a few times. The chain uses TRBV30 and TRBJ1-1; D uncertain. This CDR3 contains 15 residues. Germline V gene lookup returns CDR1 GTSNPN and CDR2 SVGIG (reference sequence). V was trimmed by 0 bases and J by 0 bases, leaving 11 bases between them. The CDR3 loop is CAWSVLARMNTEAFF. In nucleotides, the CDR3 is TGTGCCTGGAGTGTACTGGCCCGGATGAACACTGAAGCTTTCTTT.

The V and J genes are TRBV2 and TRBJ2-7; either TRBD1 or TRBD2 may fit D (5 bases each). CDR3 length: 13 residues. The V and J ends lost 7 bases and 6 bases respectively, with 16 bases between them. Per germline, CDR1 SNHLY and CDR2 FYNNEI. The CDR3 DNA reads as TGTGCCAGCAATAGGGACGGAGCGTCCGAGCAGTACTTC. It translates to CASNRDGASEQYF.

The rearrangement uses TRBV2 and TRBJ2-5; D is undetermined. Germline CDR1 reads SNHLY; CDR2 reads FYNNEI. This CDR3 contains 13 residues. V dropped 8 bases and J dropped 5 bases, with 15 bases sitting between them. CDR3 region: CASRRVDWETQYF. DNA of the CDR3: TGTGCCAGCCGCAGAGTAGATTGGGAGACCCAGTACTTC. Full variable domain (outside the CDR3, taken from reference TRBV2 and TRBJ2-5): EPEVTQTPSHQVTQMGQEVILRCVPISNHLYFYWYRQILGQKVEFLVSFYNNEISEKSEIFDDQFSVERPDGSNFTLKIRSTKLEDSAMYFCASRRVDWETQYFGPGTRLLVL.

This clonotype has a count of ten or more. This chain links TRBV2 with TRBJ2-5; 10 positions agree with TRBD1. With V trimmed by 6 bases and J by 5 bases, 6 bases remained unmatched. The CDR3 length is 14 residues. Germline V lookup: CDR1 SNHLY, CDR2 FYNNEI. The CDR3: CASRATGGWETQYF. DNA of the CDR3: TGTGCCAGCAGAGCGACAGGGGGCTGGGAGACCCAGTACTTC.

This rearrangement joins TRBV7-9 to TRBJ2-2, with 7 nucleotides matching TRBD1. CDR1 SEHNR and CDR2 FQNEAQ come from the germline V gene (reference sequence). The CDR3 sequence is 15 residues long. V gave up 3 bases and J gave up 5 bases; unmatched junction bases: 6. CDR3 sequence (DNA): TGTGCCAGCAGCTTGGGCCAGGGACAGACCGGGGAGCTGTTTTTT. This sequence encodes CASSLGQGQTGELFF.

This clonotype was seen a few times. The chain uses TRBV12-3 or TRBV12-4 and TRBJ1-3; D is perhaps TRBD1 (6 bases). V was pared by 2 bases and J by 4 bases, with 15 bases between. The CDR3 has 16 amino acids. DNA for the CDR3: TGTGCCAGCAGTTTACATACGGGGGCGTGGGGAAACACCATATATTTT. Amino acid sequence: CASSLHTGAWGNTIYF.

V gene TRBV6-1 combines with J gene TRBJ2-7, with 8 bases fitting TRBD2. Germline-derived CDR1 and CDR2 are MNHNS and SASEGT. This CDR3 comprises 14 residues. The V gene end was trimmed by 6 bases and the J gene end by 7 bases; junction bases not matched to a gene: 11. The CDR3, as DNA: TGTGCCAGCAGACCTGTTCCTGAGCGGGGGGAGCAGTACGTC. This gives the protein CASRPVPERGEQYV.

This clonotype occurred many times. The chain employs TRBV28 and TRBJ2-1; weak D call: TRBD2 (7 bases). V was clipped by 6 bases and J by 13 bases, with 22 bases between them. Germline CDR1 reads MDHEN; CDR2 reads SYDVKM. The CDR3 extends over 14 amino acids. In DNA form, the CDR3 reads TGTGCCAGCAGCGCAGGTTTTGAGGGGGGGCATCAGTTCTTC. This sequence encodes CASSAGFEGGHQFF.

This clonotype appeared a few times. This chain uses TRBV20-1 with TRBJ1-5; the D is unclear. V lost 5 bases to trimming and J lost 1 base, with 9 bases between them. This CDR3 has 13 amino acids. The germline gives CDR1 DFQATT, CDR2 SNEGSKA (reference sequence). CDR3 bases: TGCAGTGCTCAAACCACCAGCAATCAGCCCCAGCATTTT. Amino acid sequence: CSAQTTSNQPQHF.

This chain uses TRBV7-9 with TRBJ2-2, with TRBD1 identical over 7 bases. The J segment lost 6 bases and the V segment lost 5 bases, leaving 9 bases of the junction unmatched. This CDR3 has 15 residues. Germline CDR1 is SEHNR and CDR2 is FQNEAQ (reference sequence). The CDR3 DNA is TGTGCCAGCAGCGTAGGGAGCGGACAGGCCGGGGAGCTGTTTTTT. Translating it yields CASSVGSGQAGELFF.

This clonotype showed up just a few times. This chain connects TRBV7-8 to TRBJ2-2, with TRBD2 matching over 9 bases. Germline V lookup: CDR1 SGHVS, CDR2 FQNEAQ. J lost 8 bases, V lost 4 bases, and 14 bases had no gene match. The CDR3 is made up of 17 amino acids. The DNA of the CDR3 is TGTGCCAGCAGCTCCCAGACTAGCGGCTTATATCTTGGGGAGCTGTTTTTT. This codes for CASSSQTSGLYLGELFF.

This clonotype appeared a few times. The J gene is TRBJ2-3, the V gene TRBV10-1; no clear D gene. The germline V gene has CDR1 WNHNN and CDR2 SYGVQD (reference sequence). The CDR3 has 14 residues. Trimming took off 3 bases at V and 0 bases at J, with 7 bases between the two ends. Here the CDR3 reads CASSDSGSTDTQYF. For the CDR3, the DNA is TGCGCCAGCAGTGATTCCGGGAGCACAGATACGCAGTATTTT.

This clonotype was seen at least ten times. The chain uses TRBV7-8 and TRBJ2-1; TRBD2 aligns across 16 bases. With 8 bases clipped from V and 7 bases from J, the junction kept 11 bases outside the gene matches. The CDR3 contains 17 residues. Germline CDR1 and CDR2: SGHVS and FQNEAQ. CDR3 sequence reads: CASGGLAGGPWRNEQFF. The CDR3 DNA follows: TGTGCCAGCGGGGGACTAGCGGGAGGGCCCTGGAGGAATGAGCAGTTCTTC.

This clonotype has a count of ten or more. This rearrangement joins TRBV19 to TRBJ2-7; 8 bases map to TRBD1. Germline-derived CDR1 and CDR2 are LNHDA and SQIVND (reference sequence). CDR3 length: 12 residues. V dropped 5 bases and J dropped 6; count of bases not matched to a gene: 3. The CDR3 DNA sequence: TGTGCCAGTAGTGCCGGGACAGGCGAGCAGTACTTC. Translation gives CASSAGTGEQYF.

Points on this clonotype: This may be a read error, as it is one base from a much larger clone. The gene calls are TRBV2 and TRBJ2-1; 10 bases fit TRBD1. Germline V gene sequence: CDR1 SNHLY, CDR2 FYNNEI. The CDR3 contains 15 residues. V lost 6 bases, J lost 6 bases, and 8 bases stayed unmatched. The CDR3 DNA reads TGTGCCAGCAGCCCGACAGGGGGCGGTTTCAATGAGCAGTTCTTC. This translates into CASSPTGGGFNEQFF.

This clonotype was counted only a few times. The CDR3 protein is CASSNHSDRGAGELFF. The CDR3, as DNA: TGTGCCAGCAGCAATCACTCTGACAGGGGAGCCGGGGAGCTGTTTTTT. The rearrangement joins TRBV7-9 to TRBJ2-2, with 8 bases fitting TRBD1. Germline CDR1 SEHNR, CDR2 FQNEAQ (reference sequence). CDR3 length: 16 amino acids. The V segment lost 5 bases and the J segment 6 bases; nucleotides outside the gene matches: 11.

The rearrangement uses TRBV4-1 and TRBJ2-1; 7 bases map to TRBD1. This CDR3 is built from 13 residues. CDR1 is MGHRA, CDR2 YSYEKL, per germline. V was clipped by 1 base and J by 6 bases; unmatched bases: 0. The CDR3 is CASSQAGGNEQFF. CDR3 nucleotides: TGCGCCAGCAGCCAAGCAGGGGGCAATGAGCAGTTCTTC.